The text below deals with one T cell receptor (beta chain). Its specificity is not known. This sample was included in a study of CD8+ T cells in alopecia areata. Treatment described: oral pan-JAK inhibitor, 5-10 mg twice daily. After isolation, RNA underwent reverse transcription to generate cDNA as the sequencing template. Repertoires were generated with immunoSEQ multiplex PCR, while TCRdb's copy carries only in-frame clones and drops some. The sample consists of 75,000 to 100,000 clones, 70% to 85% of them appearing once. The CDR3 contains 14 residues. V was cut by 7 bases and J by 3 bases, with 15 bases left in between. Germline V gene sequence: CDR1 ENHRY, CDR2 SYGVKD. Findings of the study overall: In blood and scalp, many expanded lesional clones persisted during tofacitinib.

This specimen was CD8+ T cells sorted from blood, taken at approximately week 42, from a patient treated with tofacitinib. The V call is TRBV10-3, the J call TRBJ1-1; D is ambiguous. The receptor comes from a human donor with alopecia areata. CDR3: CAIKRPGSDTEAFF. Here the CDR3 DNA reads TGTGCCATCAAACGCCCGGGGTCGGACACTGAAGCTTTCTTT.